Listed below are T cell receptor beta chains from one sample, sequenced in a study of chemoradiotherapy in HPV16-positive cancers. Sequencing was performed with immunoSEQ multiplex PCR; in TCRdb, only in-frame clones are kept and a portion is missing. The repertoire holds thousands of clones, with 75% to 95% as singletons. The source was tumor tissue, collected from a patient who underwent chemoradiotherapy. The receptors were gathered from a human donor with HPV-associated anogenital cancer. Each CDR3 is given with its conserved first and last residue. A D gene is named only where the DNA matches it firmly. For some rows the clone size is stated as once, few or many, or as a class when expanded; others skip it.

J gene: TRBJ2-1; V gene: TRBV9; D gene: .; clone size: .; CDR3 DNA: TGTGCCAGCAGCGTAGACCCCTACAATGAGCAGTTCTTC; CDR3 protein: CASSVDPYNEQFF
J gene: TRBJ2-1; V gene: TRBV4-1; D gene: TRBD1; clone size: .; CDR3 DNA: TGCGCCAGCAGCCTGGGACAGGGGGCGAAGGAGCAGTTCTTC; CDR3 protein: CASSLGQGAKEQFF
J gene: TRBJ1-5; V gene: TRBV9; D gene: .; clone size: .; CDR3 DNA: TGTGCCAGCAGCTCAAGTGGACGGAACAATCAGCCCCAGCATTTT; CDR3 protein: CASSSSGRNNQPQHF
J gene: TRBJ1-2; V gene: TRBV6-1; D gene: .; clone size: .; CDR3 DNA: TGTGCCAGCAGCTTAATTACAGAAAACTATGGCTACACCTTC; CDR3 protein: CASSLITENYGYTF
J gene: TRBJ1-1; V gene: TRBV30; D gene: .; clone size: .; CDR3 DNA: TGTGCCTGCTTCCGAGGGCGGGCCTTGAACACTGAAGCTTTCTTT; CDR3 protein: CACFRGRALNTEAFF
J gene: TRBJ2-1; V gene: TRBV11-3; D gene: TRBD2; clone size: .; CDR3 DNA: TGTGCCAGCAGCTTGGACTCCGCGGGGGGGCTGGATGAGCAGTTCTTC; CDR3 protein: CASSLDSAGGLDEQFF
J gene: TRBJ2-1; V gene: TRBV9; D gene: .; clone size: .; CDR3 DNA: TGTGCCAGCAGCGTAGCACCTAGTGGTCACAATGAGCAGTTCTTC; CDR3 protein: CASSVAPSGHNEQFF
J gene: TRBJ1-6; V gene: TRBV19; D gene: .; clone size: few; CDR3 DNA: TGTGCCAGTACCTACCAGGACGGTTCTAATTCACCCCTCCACTTT; CDR3 protein: CASTYQDGSNSPLHF
J gene: TRBJ2-3; V gene: TRBV5-1; D gene: .; clone size: .; CDR3 DNA: TGCGCCAGCAGCGGGGACGCAGATACGCAGTATTTT; CDR3 protein: CASSGDADTQYF
J gene: TRBJ1-3; V gene: TRBV6-1; D gene: TRBD1; clone size: .; CDR3 DNA: TGTGCCAGCAGTGATGGAACAGGGGGCACCGCTGGAAACACCATATATTTT; CDR3 protein: CASSDGTGGTAGNTIYF
J gene: TRBJ2-5; V gene: TRBV15; D gene: .; clone size: .; CDR3 DNA: TGTGCCACCAGCAGAGGGGAGGGGGGCAACTTCGTAGAGACCCAGTACTTC; CDR3 protein: CATSRGEGGNFVETQYF
J gene: TRBJ2-5; V gene: TRBV7-2; D gene: .; clone size: .; CDR3 DNA: TGTGCCAGCAGCTTGGGTAGGGGCTGGCTAGCGGAGACCCAGTACTTC; CDR3 protein: CASSLGRGWLAETQYF
J gene: TRBJ1-2; V gene: TRBV5-6; D gene: TRBD1; clone size: .; CDR3 DNA: TGTGCCAGCAGCTTGGCCGTCGGACAGGGCCTCACAGACTTC; CDR3 protein: CASSLAVGQGLTDF
J gene: TRBJ1-1; V gene: TRBV5-1; D gene: .; clone size: .; CDR3 DNA: TGCGCCAGCAGCTTGATTGGGGGTAAAACGAACACTGAAGCTTTCTTT; CDR3 protein: CASSLIGGKTNTEAFF
J gene: TRBJ2-1; V gene: TRBV4-1; D gene: TRBD2; clone size: .; CDR3 DNA: TGCGCCAGCGGGTCAGAGTTAGCGGGGGGATCCTACAATGAGCAGTTCTTC; CDR3 protein: CASGSELAGGSYNEQFF
J gene: TRBJ1-3; V gene: TRBV9; D gene: .; clone size: .; CDR3 DNA: TGTGCCAGCAGGGTAGGACAGACCTCTGGAAACACCATATATTTT; CDR3 protein: CASRVGQTSGNTIYF
J gene: TRBJ2-6; V gene: TRBV19; D gene: .; clone size: .; CDR3 DNA: TGTGCCACTTCGGACACCCACTCTGGGGCCAACGTCCTGACTTTC; CDR3 protein: CATSDTHSGANVLTF
J gene: TRBJ1-1; V gene: TRBV10-3; D gene: TRBD1; clone size: .; CDR3 DNA: TGTGCCATCAGGGACAGGGGCGGAAAGACTGAAGCTTTCTTT; CDR3 protein: CAIRDRGGKTEAFF
J gene: TRBJ1-2; V gene: TRBV28; D gene: .; clone size: .; CDR3 DNA: TGTGCCAGCAGTTTTCTCGGACAGTATGGCTACACCTTC; CDR3 protein: CASSFLGQYGYTF
J gene: TRBJ2-7; V gene: TRBV27; D gene: .; clone size: .; CDR3 DNA: TGTGCCAGCAGTGGGGGGCGGGCAGGGGTCTTCTACGAGCAGTACTTC; CDR3 protein: CASSGGRAGVFYEQYF
J gene: TRBJ1-2; V gene: TRBV7-9; D gene: .; clone size: .; CDR3 DNA: TGTGCCAGCAGCCCGGTGGAGGGTTTTAGTGGCTACACCTTC; CDR3 protein: CASSPVEGFSGYTF
J gene: TRBJ1-1; V gene: TRBV7-6; D gene: .; clone size: .; CDR3 DNA: TGTGCCAGCAGCCTCACACGGGACACTGAAGCTTTCTTT; CDR3 protein: CASSLTRDTEAFF
J gene: TRBJ2-5; V gene: TRBV7-2; D gene: .; clone size: .; CDR3 DNA: TGTGCCAGCAGTGCCGGGACGGGGGAGACCCAGTACTTC; CDR3 protein: CASSAGTGETQYF
J gene: TRBJ1-1; V gene: TRBV28; D gene: TRBD1; clone size: .; CDR3 DNA: TGTGCCAGCAGCCGCTCCGGGACAGGGAACACTGAAGCTTTCTTT; CDR3 protein: CASSRSGTGNTEAFF
J gene: TRBJ1-6; V gene: TRBV27; D gene: .; clone size: .; CDR3 DNA: TGTGCCAGCAGGGGAGAGACAGGCCATAATTCACCCCTCCACTTT; CDR3 protein: CASRGETGHNSPLHF
J gene: TRBJ1-3; V gene: TRBV9; D gene: .; clone size: .; CDR3 DNA: TGTGCCTTCAATCGGGGGCAGAACTCTGGAAACACCATATATTTT; CDR3 protein: CAFNRGQNSGNTIYF
J gene: TRBJ2-3; V gene: TRBV28; D gene: .; clone size: .; CDR3 DNA: TGTGCCAGCAGAAGGACAAACGCTCTGAGGGGGTTAGCGGATACGCAGTATTTT; CDR3 protein: CASRRTNALRGLADTQYF
J gene: TRBJ1-1; V gene: TRBV28; D gene: TRBD1; clone size: .; CDR3 DNA: TGTGCCAGCAGTTATGGGGCAGGGGGCATGAACACTGAAGCTTTCTTT; CDR3 protein: CASSYGAGGMNTEAFF
J gene: TRBJ1-6; V gene: TRBV6-6; D gene: .; clone size: .; CDR3 DNA: TGTGCCAGCAGTTACGTGAGCTCCTATAATTCACCCCTCCACTTT; CDR3 protein: CASSYVSSYNSPLHF